This entry is about one T cell receptor (beta chain). What it binds is not known. Clones were sequenced by immunoSEQ multiplex PCR, and TCRdb holds only the in-frame ones, with some missing. The sample lists 85,000 to 130,000 clones, approximately 92% seen once, with approximately 2.7% in the top ten. The data derive from a study of siplizumab effects on memory and regulatory T cells. Findings and caveats of the study: Mean Treg-derived proportions of mappable alloreactive CD4+ clones were roughly 70% for siplizumab and about 30% for controls. Naive T cells seemed more diverse than memory cells and seemed major alloresponse contributors. A significant reduction in alloreactive sequences traceable to unstimulated CD4+ memory cells was produced by siplizumab.

Germline CDR1 is SGHRS and CDR2 is YFSETQ. This CDR3 region has 14 residues. V was shortened by 8 bases and J by 0 bases, with 11 bases between the two germline ends. Specimen: CD4+ T cells sorted from blood. The chain recombines TRBV5-1 with TRBJ2-2; D is unresolved. This TCR derives from a human donor in good health. Some clones in this sample may be carry-over from other donors' samples. CDR3 nucleotides: TGCGCCAGTGCCTACCGACCGAACACCGGGGAGCTGTTTTTT. Amino acid sequence: CASAYRPNTGELFF.